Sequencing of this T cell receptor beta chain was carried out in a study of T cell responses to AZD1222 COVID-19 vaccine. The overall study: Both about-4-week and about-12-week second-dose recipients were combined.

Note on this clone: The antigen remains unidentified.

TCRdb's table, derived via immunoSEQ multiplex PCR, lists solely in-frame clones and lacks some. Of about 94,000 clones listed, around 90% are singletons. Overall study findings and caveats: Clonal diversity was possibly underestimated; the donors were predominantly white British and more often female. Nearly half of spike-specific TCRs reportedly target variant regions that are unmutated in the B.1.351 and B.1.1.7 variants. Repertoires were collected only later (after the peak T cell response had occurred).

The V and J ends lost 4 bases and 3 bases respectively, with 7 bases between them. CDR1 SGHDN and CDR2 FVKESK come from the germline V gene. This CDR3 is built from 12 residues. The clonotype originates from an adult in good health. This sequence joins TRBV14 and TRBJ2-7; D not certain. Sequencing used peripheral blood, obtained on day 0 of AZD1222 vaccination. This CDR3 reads CASSLRSYEQYF. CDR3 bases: TGTGCCAGCAGCCTTCGAAGCTACGAGCAGTACTTC.